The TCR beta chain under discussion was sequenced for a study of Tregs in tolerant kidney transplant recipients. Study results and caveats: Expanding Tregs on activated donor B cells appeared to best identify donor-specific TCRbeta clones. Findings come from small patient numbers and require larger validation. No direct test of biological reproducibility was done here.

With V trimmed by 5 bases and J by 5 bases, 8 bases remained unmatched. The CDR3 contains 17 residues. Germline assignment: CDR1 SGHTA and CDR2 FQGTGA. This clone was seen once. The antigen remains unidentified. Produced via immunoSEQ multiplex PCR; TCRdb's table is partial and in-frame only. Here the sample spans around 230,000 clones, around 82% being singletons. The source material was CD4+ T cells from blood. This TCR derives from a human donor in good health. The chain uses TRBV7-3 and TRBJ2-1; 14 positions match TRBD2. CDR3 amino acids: CASSPRLAGGPNNEQFF. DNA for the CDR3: TGTGCCAGCAGCCCGAGACTAGCGGGGGGGCCAAACAATGAGCAGTTCTTC. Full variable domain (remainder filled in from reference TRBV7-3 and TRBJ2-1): GAGVSQTPSNKVTEKGKYVELRCDPISGHTALYWYRQSLGQGPEFLIYFQGTGAADDSGLPNDRFFAVRPEGSVSTLKIQRTERGDSAVYLCASSPRLAGGPNNEQFFGPGTRLTVL.